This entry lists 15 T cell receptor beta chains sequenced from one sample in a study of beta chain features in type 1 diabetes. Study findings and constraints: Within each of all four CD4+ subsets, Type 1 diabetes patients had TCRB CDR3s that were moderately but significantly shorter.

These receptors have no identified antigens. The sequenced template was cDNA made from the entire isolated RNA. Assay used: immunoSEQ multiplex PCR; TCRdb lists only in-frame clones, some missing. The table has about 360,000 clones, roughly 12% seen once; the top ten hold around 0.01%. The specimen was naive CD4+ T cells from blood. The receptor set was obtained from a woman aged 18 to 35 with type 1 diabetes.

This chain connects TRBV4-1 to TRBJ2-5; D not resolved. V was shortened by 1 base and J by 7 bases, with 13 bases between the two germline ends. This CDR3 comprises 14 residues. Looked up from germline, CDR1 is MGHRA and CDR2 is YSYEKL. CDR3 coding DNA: TGCGCCAGCAGCCAAGTAGGAGCCCTGGGGACCCAGTACTTC. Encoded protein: CASSQVGALGTQYF.

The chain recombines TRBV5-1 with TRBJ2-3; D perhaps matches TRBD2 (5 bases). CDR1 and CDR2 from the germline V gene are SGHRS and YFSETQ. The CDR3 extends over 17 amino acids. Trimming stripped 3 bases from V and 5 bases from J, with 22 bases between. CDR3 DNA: TGCGCCAGCAGCTCGGCGGGCGGTCGGGCATCAGGAGATACGCAGTATTTT. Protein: CASSSAGGRASGDTQYF.

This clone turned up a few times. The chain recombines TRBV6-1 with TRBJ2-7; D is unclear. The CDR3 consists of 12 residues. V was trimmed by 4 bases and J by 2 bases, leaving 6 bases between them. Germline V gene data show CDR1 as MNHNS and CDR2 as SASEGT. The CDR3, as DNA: TGTGCCAGCAGTGCTTCGGCCTACGAGCAGTACTTC. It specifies CASSASAYEQYF.

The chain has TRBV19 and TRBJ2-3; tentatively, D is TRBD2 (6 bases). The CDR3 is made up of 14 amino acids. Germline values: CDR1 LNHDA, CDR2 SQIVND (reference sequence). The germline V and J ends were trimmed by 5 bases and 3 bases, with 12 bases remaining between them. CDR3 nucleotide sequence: TGTGCCAGTAGTGGGGGGAGGCTTACAGATACGCAGTATTTT. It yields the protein CASSGGRLTDTQYF.

The CDR3 protein is CASKDRFYNEQFF. The CDR3, as DNA: TGTGCCAGTAAGGACAGATTCTACAATGAGCAGTTCTTC. This chain joins TRBV19 and TRBJ2-1, with a tentative D call TRBD1 (6 bases). Trimming left V 7 bases short and J 3 bases short, with 10 bases between. The CDR3 extends over 13 amino acids. Germline lookup yields CDR1 LNHDA and CDR2 SQIVND (reference sequence).

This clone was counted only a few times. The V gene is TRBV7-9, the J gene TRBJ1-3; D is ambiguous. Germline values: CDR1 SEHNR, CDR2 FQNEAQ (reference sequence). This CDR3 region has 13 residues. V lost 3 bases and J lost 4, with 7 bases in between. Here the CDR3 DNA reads TGTGCCAGCAGCTTCGCACTGGGAAACACCATATATTTT. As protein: CASSFALGNTIYF.

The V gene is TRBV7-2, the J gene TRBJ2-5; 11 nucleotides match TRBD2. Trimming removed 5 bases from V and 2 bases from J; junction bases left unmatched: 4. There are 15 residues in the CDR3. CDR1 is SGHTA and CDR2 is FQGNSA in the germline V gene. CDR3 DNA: TGTGCCAGCAGCCCCGGGACTAGCGGTCAAGAGACCCAGTACTTC. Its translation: CASSPGTSGQETQYF.

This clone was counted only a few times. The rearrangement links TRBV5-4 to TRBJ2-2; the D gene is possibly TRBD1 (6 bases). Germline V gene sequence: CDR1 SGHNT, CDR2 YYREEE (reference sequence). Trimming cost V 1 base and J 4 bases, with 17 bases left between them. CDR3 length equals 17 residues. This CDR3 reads CASSLIGQGSRTGELFF. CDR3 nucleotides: TGTGCCAGCAGCTTGATAGGGCAGGGGTCGCGCACCGGGGAGCTGTTTTTT.

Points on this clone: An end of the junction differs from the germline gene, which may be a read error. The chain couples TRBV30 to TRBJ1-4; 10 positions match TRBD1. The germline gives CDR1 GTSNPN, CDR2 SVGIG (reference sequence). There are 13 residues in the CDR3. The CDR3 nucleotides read TGTGCCTGGAGTTCATGGACAGGGGGAGGTTTCCTTTTT. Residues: CAWSSWTGGGFLF.

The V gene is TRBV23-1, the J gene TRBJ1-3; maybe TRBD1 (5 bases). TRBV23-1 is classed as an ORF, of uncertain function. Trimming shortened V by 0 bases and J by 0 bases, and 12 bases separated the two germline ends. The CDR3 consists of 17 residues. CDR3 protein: CASSQSKGGDSGNTIYF. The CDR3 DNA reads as TGCGCCAGCAGTCAATCGAAGGGAGGGGACTCTGGAAACACCATATATTTT.

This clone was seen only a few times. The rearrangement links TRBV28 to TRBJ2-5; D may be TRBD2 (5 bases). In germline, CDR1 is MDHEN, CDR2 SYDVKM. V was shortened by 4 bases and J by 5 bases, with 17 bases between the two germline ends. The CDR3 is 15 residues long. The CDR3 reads CASSSPAGVSETQYF. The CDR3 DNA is TGTGCCAGCAGTTCCCCGGCGGGCGTGTCGGAGACCCAGTACTTC.

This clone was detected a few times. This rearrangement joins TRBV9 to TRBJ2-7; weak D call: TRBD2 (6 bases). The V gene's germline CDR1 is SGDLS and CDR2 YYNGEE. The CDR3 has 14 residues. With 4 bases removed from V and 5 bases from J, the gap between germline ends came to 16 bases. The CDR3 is CASSPSKGRNEQYF. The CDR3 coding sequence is TGTGCCAGCAGCCCAAGTAAGGGGAGGAACGAGCAGTACTTC.

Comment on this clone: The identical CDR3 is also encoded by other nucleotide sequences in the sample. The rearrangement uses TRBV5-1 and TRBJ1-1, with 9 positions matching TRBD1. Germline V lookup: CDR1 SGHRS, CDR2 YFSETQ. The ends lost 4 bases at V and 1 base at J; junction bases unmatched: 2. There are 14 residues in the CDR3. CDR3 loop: CASSTGQGNTEAFF. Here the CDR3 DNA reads TGCGCCAGCAGCACGGGACAGGGGAACACTGAAGCTTTCTTT.

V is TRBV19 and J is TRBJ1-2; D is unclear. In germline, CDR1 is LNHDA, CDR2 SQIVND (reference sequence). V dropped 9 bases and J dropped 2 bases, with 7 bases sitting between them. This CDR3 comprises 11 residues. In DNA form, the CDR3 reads TGTGCCAGCCGGGTAAACTATGGCTACACCTTC. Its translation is CASRVNYGYTF.

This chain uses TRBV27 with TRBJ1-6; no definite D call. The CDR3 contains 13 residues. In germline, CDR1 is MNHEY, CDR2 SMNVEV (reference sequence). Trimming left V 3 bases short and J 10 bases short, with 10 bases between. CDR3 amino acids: CASSLEGGSPLHF. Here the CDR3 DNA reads TGTGCCAGCAGTTTGGAAGGAGGGTCACCCCTCCACTTT.